Shown below are 29 T cell receptor beta chains from a single sample sequenced in a study of T cells in localized non-small cell lung cancer. The data were produced by immunoSEQ multiplex PCR, yet TCRdb's version contains in-frame clones alone and is incomplete. The table records about 77,000 clones, more than 75% of them present only once. The sequenced sample was peripheral blood, obtained before any cancer treatment. These receptors originate from a woman between 40 and 69 years old with stage I squamous cell lung carcinoma.

J is TRBJ1-2 and V is TRBV5-1, with D unclear. Germline CDR1 is SGHRS and CDR2 is YFSETQ. V lost 7 bases and J lost 3, with 16 bases in between. The CDR3 has 14 residues. The CDR3 region is CASHEAGQDYGYTF. DNA for the CDR3: TGCGCCAGCCATGAAGCGGGTCAAGACTATGGCTACACCTTC.

This sequence joins TRBV6-5 and TRBJ2-7; D possibly uses TRBD1 or TRBD2 (5 bases each). Germline V lookup: CDR1 MNHEY, CDR2 SVGAGI. V was trimmed by 7 bases and J by 5 bases, leaving 18 bases between them. This CDR3 has 14 residues. The CDR3 sequence: CASTRGGPVNEQYF. Written as DNA, the CDR3 is TGTGCCAGCACGAGGGGCGGCCCTGTCAACGAGCAGTACTTC.

This clone was observed once. This chain links TRBV7-8 with TRBJ2-3; D may be TRBD1 or TRBD2 (5 bases each). The germline CDR1 and CDR2 sequences are SGHVS and FQNEAQ. CDR3 length: 14 residues. Trimming took 6 bases from V and 0 from J, leaving 10 bases between them. CDR3 loop: CASSEGPSTDTQYF. CDR3 coding DNA: TGTGCCAGCAGTGAGGGACCCAGCACAGATACGCAGTATTTT.

This chain uses TRBV10-2 with TRBJ2-7, with 7 bases identical to TRBD1. The germline CDR1 and CDR2 sequences are WSHSY and SAAADI. V shed 7 bases and J 2 bases; nucleotides not matched to a gene: 5. The CDR3 is 13 residues long. As DNA, the CDR3 is TGCGCCAGCAACCCGACAGGGACCTACGAGCAGTACTTC. Translated: CASNPTGTYEQYF.

The chain has TRBV18 and TRBJ2-2; a possible D gene is TRBD2 (5 bases). CDR3 length equals 14 residues. Trimming left V 4 bases short and J 3 bases short, with 9 bases between. CDR1 and CDR2 (germline): KGHSH, LQKENI. The CDR3 region has the DNA TGTGCCAGCTCACGGTCGGGGTACACCGGGGAGCTGTTTTTT. This encodes CASSRSGYTGELFF.

The chain combines TRBV11-2 with TRBJ2-1; 13 bases map to TRBD2. The CDR3 totals 14 residues. V trimming: 3 bases; J trimming: 9 bases; junction bases outside the gene matches: 2. Per the germline V gene, CDR1 is SGHAT and CDR2 is FQNNGV. Here the CDR3 reads CASSFTSGGGEQFF. Written as DNA, the CDR3 is TGTGCCAGCAGCTTTACTAGCGGGGGGGGTGAGCAGTTCTTC.

The chain combines TRBV19 with TRBJ1-2, with D unresolved. Per germline, CDR1 LNHDA and CDR2 SQIVND (reference sequence). The CDR3 sequence is 12 residues long. The V end lost 10 bases, the J end lost 0 bases, and 9 bases lay between the germline ends. The DNA of the CDR3 is TGTGCCACCAGGAGGTCTAACTATGGCTACACCTTC. This translates into CATRRSNYGYTF.

The chain links TRBV18 to TRBJ2-7; a possible D gene is TRBD1 (6 bases). V was cut by 0 bases and J by 0 bases, with 9 bases left in between. The germline gives CDR1 KGHSH, CDR2 LQKENI. The CDR3 has 15 amino acids. CDR3: CASSPPLGGSYEQYF. CDR3 in DNA: TGTGCCAGCTCACCACCGTTAGGGGGCTCCTACGAGCAGTACTTC.

J is TRBJ2-7 and V is TRBV11-3; perhaps TRBD1 as D (6 bases). V gave up 5 bases and J gave up 4 bases, with 27 bases separating them. The germline V gene encodes CDR1 SGHNT and CDR2 YENEEA. The length of the CDR3 is 18 residues. The CDR3 DNA reads TGTGCCAGCAGCCGGATTTCCCCCGAGCAGGGGAGATGGTACGAGCAGTACTTC. This encodes CASSRISPEQGRWYEQYF.

The rearrangement uses TRBV9 and TRBJ1-1; D is perhaps TRBD1 (5 bases). The CDR3 is 15 residues long. V was clipped by 0 bases and J by 0 bases, with 9 bases between them. CDR1 is SGDLS, CDR2 YYNGEE, per germline. CDR3 nucleotides: TGTGCCAGCAGCGTAGAAGGGGCGATGAACACTGAAGCTTTCTTT. Residues: CASSVEGAMNTEAFF.

This chain joins TRBV7-2 and TRBJ1-2; 7 bases are shared with TRBD1. J lost 4 bases, V lost 5 bases, and 7 bases had no gene match. The germline V gene encodes CDR1 SGHTA and CDR2 FQGNSA. This CDR3 spans 14 amino acids. This CDR3 reads CASSPQGGGYGYTF. CDR3 DNA: TGTGCCAGCAGCCCTCAGGGGGGAGGCTATGGCTACACCTTC. The whole variable domain, filled in from reference TRBV7-2 and TRBJ1-2, reads GAGVSQSPSNKVTEKGKDVELRCDPISGHTALYWYRQSLGQGLEFLIYFQGNSAPDKSGLPSDRFSAERTGGSVSTLTIQRTQQEDSAVYLCASSPQGGGYGYTFGSGTRLTVV.

The rearrangement links TRBV30 to TRBJ1-4; no clear D. The length of the CDR3 is 12 residues. Per germline, CDR1 GTSNPN and CDR2 SVGIG (reference sequence). V was clipped by 5 bases and J by 8 bases, with 12 bases between them. In nucleotides, the CDR3 is TGTGCCTGGGCAGAGGGAGGAGAAAAACTGTTTTTT. This encodes CAWAEGGEKLFF.

This chain uses TRBV5-1 with TRBJ2-7; 11 bases are a match to TRBD2. Trimming took 0 bases from V and 2 from J; bases not matched to a gene: 1. The CDR3 loop spans 15 amino acids. Germline V gene sequence: CDR1 SGHRS, CDR2 YFSETQ. The CDR3 protein is CASSLETSGTYEQYF. CDR3 in DNA: TGCGCCAGCAGCTTGGAGACTAGCGGGACCTACGAGCAGTACTTC. Combining the CDR3 with reference TRBV5-1 and TRBJ2-7 gives the whole variable domain KAGVTQTPRYLIKTRGQQVTLSCSPISGHRSVSWYQQTPGQGLQFLFEYFSETQRNKGNFPGRFSGRQFSNSRSEMNVSTLELGDSALYLCASSLETSGTYEQYFGPGTRLTVT.

The chain has TRBV12-5 and TRBJ1-6; possible D gene TRBD1, 5 bases. CDR1 and CDR2 (germline): LGHNT, FRNRAP. The CDR3 extends over 14 amino acids. V was clipped by 1 base and J by 7 bases, with 8 bases between them. This chain's CDR3 is CASGLGQRNSPLHF. In DNA form, the CDR3 reads TGTGCTAGTGGTTTGGGACAGAGGAATTCACCCCTCCACTTT.

V usage is TRBV27 and J usage is TRBJ2-2, with D perhaps matching TRBD1 or TRBD2 (6 bases each). The CDR3 totals 16 residues. V lost 5 bases, J lost 8 bases, and 21 bases lay in between. Germline V CDR1 and CDR2: MNHEY, SMNVEV (reference sequence). Here the CDR3 reads CASSPRGQGRPGELFF. The DNA for the CDR3 is TGTGCCAGCAGTCCTAGAGGCCAGGGGAGGCCAGGGGAGCTGTTTTTT.

This chain joins TRBV9 and TRBJ2-5; 7 positions match TRBD2. The CDR3 loop spans 13 amino acids. Per germline, CDR1 SGDLS and CDR2 YYNGEE. V gave up 3 bases and J gave up 5 bases; unmatched junction bases: 4. The CDR3: CASSGHGGETQYF. The CDR3, as DNA: TGTGCCAGCAGCGGACACGGGGGGGAGACCCAGTACTTC.

For the CDR3, the DNA is TGTGCCAGCAGTCGACAGGGGGCGGTTTCTGGCTACACCTTC. Protein sequence: CASSRQGAVSGYTF. The chain uses TRBV5-5 and TRBJ1-2, with 10 bases matching TRBD1. The V gene end was trimmed by 5 bases and the J gene end by 7 bases; junction bases not matched to a gene: 8. Germline V gives CDR1 SGHKS, CDR2 YYEKEE (reference sequence). The CDR3 sequence is 14 residues long.

This rearrangement joins TRBV27 to TRBJ1-2; 10 bases match TRBD1. V shed 5 bases and J 5 bases; nucleotides not matched to a gene: 5. The CDR3 is made up of 14 amino acids. Per the germline V gene, CDR1 is MNHEY and CDR2 is SMNVEV (reference sequence). The CDR3 sequence: CASSRAGQGYGYTF. CDR3 DNA: TGTGCCAGCAGTAGAGCGGGACAGGGGTATGGCTACACCTTC.

The chain uses TRBV2 and TRBJ2-1; TRBD2 might be the D (5 bases). The CDR3 spans 14 residues. V dropped 6 bases and J dropped 6 bases, with 15 bases sitting between them. In germline, CDR1 is SNHLY, CDR2 FYNNEI. The CDR3, as DNA: TGTGCCAGCAGCGCCTTCCGGAGCGGCAATGAGCAGTTCTTC. This sequence encodes CASSAFRSGNEQFF.

The chain couples TRBV9 to TRBJ2-3; weak D call: TRBD1 (5 bases). Trimming shortened V by 1 base and J by 5 bases, and 23 bases separated the two germline ends. Germline V gives CDR1 SGDLS, CDR2 YYNGEE. The CDR3 loop spans 18 amino acids. The CDR3 region is CASSVLPGQGVYGDTQYF. In nucleotides, the CDR3 is TGTGCCAGCAGCGTATTGCCCGGGCAGGGCGTGTATGGAGATACGCAGTATTTT.

The chain has TRBV7-3 and TRBJ1-1; D unclear. This CDR3 has 14 residues. Germline CDR1 reads SGHTA; CDR2 reads FQGTGA. V dropped 2 bases and J dropped 0 bases, with 7 bases sitting between them. The CDR3 DNA is TGTGCCAGCAGCTTAGGATATATGAACACTGAAGCTTTCTTT. It specifies CASSLGYMNTEAFF.

This clone was seen a handful of times. V and J are TRBV5-5 and TRBJ2-5; 7 nucleotides agree with TRBD1. With V trimmed by 3 bases and J by 5 bases, 10 bases remained unmatched. There are 15 residues in the CDR3. Germline V gives CDR1 SGHKS, CDR2 YYEKEE (reference sequence). The CDR3 loop is CASSYGTVGLETQYF. The CDR3 DNA reads TGTGCCAGCAGCTACGGGACAGTGGGGTTGGAGACCCAGTACTTC.

The chain links TRBV4-1 to TRBJ1-1; weak D call: TRBD1 (5 bases). There are 14 residues in the CDR3. Trimming shortened V by 8 bases and J by 3 bases, and 16 bases separated the two germline ends. Per the germline V gene, CDR1 is MGHRA and CDR2 is YSYEKL. The DNA for the CDR3 is TGCGCCAGCGCCCTCGACAGAACCCACACTGAAGCTTTCTTT. Protein sequence: CASALDRTHTEAFF.

This clone was counted a few times. This chain uses TRBV7-2 with TRBJ1-6; D uncertain. The CDR3 loop spans 15 amino acids. Germline lookup yields CDR1 SGHTA and CDR2 FQGNSA. Trimming removed 2 bases from V and 3 bases from J, with 8 bases in between. In nucleotides, the CDR3 is TGTGCCAGCAGCTTACAGAGTCTCTATAATTCACCCCTCCACTTT. Translating it yields CASSLQSLYNSPLHF.

The chain has TRBV10-3 and TRBJ2-2, with D hard to call. Germline V lookup: CDR1 ENHRY, CDR2 SYGVKD. The CDR3 covers 13 residues. Trimming left V 6 bases short and J 4 bases short, with 9 bases between. For the CDR3, the DNA is TGTGCCATCAGAACCCTGGGCACCGGGGAGCTGTTTTTT. Amino acids: CAIRTLGTGELFF.

This chain joins TRBV30 and TRBJ1-1, with 8 positions matching TRBD1. The J segment lost 1 base and the V segment lost 8 bases, leaving 6 bases of the junction unmatched. The CDR3 is made up of 13 amino acids. CDR1 and CDR2 from the germline V gene are GTSNPN and SVGIG (reference sequence). The CDR3 spells CARAGTGNTEAFF. The CDR3 DNA reads as TGTGCCCGAGCCGGGACAGGGAACACTGAAGCTTTCTTT.

This chain links TRBV4-1 with TRBJ2-7, with D tentatively TRBD1 (5 bases). The ends were cut back, 3 bases at V and 2 bases at J, with 14 bases in the middle. CDR1 is MGHRA and CDR2 is YSYEKL in the germline V gene. CDR3 size: 15 residues. The chain's CDR3 is CASSQTQVTTYEQYF. In DNA, the CDR3 is TGCGCCAGCAGCCAGACACAGGTGACCACCTACGAGCAGTACTTC.

The gene calls are TRBV5-6 and TRBJ1-2, with TRBD1 matching over 7 bases. V shed 2 bases, J shed 4 bases, and the junction held 5 bases outside the gene matches. The germline gives CDR1 SGHDT, CDR2 YYEEEE. The CDR3 spans 14 residues. CDR3 amino acids: CASSLKQGSYGYTF. The DNA of the CDR3 is TGTGCCAGCAGCTTAAAACAGGGGAGCTATGGCTACACCTTC. Full variable domain (missing parts from reference TRBV5-6 and TRBJ1-2): DAGVTQSPTHLIKTRGQQVTLRCSPKSGHDTVSWYQQALGQGPQFIFQYYEEEERQRGNFPDRFSGHQFPNYSSELNVNALLLGDSALYLCASSLKQGSYGYTFGSGTRLTVV.

This clone was observed once. V is TRBV29-1 and J is TRBJ1-1; D uncertain. Looked up from germline, CDR1 is SQVTM and CDR2 is ANQGSEA. CDR3 length equals 13 residues. V was trimmed by 5 bases and J by 4 bases, leaving 14 bases between them. CDR3: CSVKPRLGTEAFF. The CDR3, as DNA: TGCAGCGTTAAACCTCGGCTGGGCACTGAAGCTTTCTTT.